These T cell receptor beta chains were read from a single sample in a study of naive and memory T cell subsets. TCRdb re-called the UMI-ligation and nested PCR reads with MiXCR, one entry per CDR3 protein. The profile shows roughly 40,000 distinct CDR3 sequences, about 14% of them singletons. The sample was effector memory CD4+ T cells from blood. These receptors were collected from a human donor in good health. Both conserved end residues are part of each CDR3. The order of the fields is clone size, D gene, J gene, V gene, CDR3 protein, CDR3 DNA. D genes are given only for firm matches. The size entry is marked missing in some rows and otherwise reads once, few, many or a size class.

size: many
D: TRBD2
J: TRBJ2-5
V: TRBV5-1
CDR3: CASSAGTSGNLETQYF
DNA: TGCGCCAGCAGCGCGGGGACTAGCGGGAACCTAGAGACCCAGTACTTC

size: few
D: TRBD2
J: TRBJ2-7
V: TRBV5-6
CDR3: CASRHGLAGANYEQYF
DNA: TGTGCCAGCAGACACGGACTAGCCGGGGCAAACTACGAGCAGTACTTC

size: many
D: TRBD2
J: TRBJ2-2
V: TRBV4-2
CDR3: CASSQDGIAGGGGELFF
DNA: TGTGCCAGCAGCCAAGATGGGATAGCGGGAGGAGGCGGGGAGCTGTTTTTT

size: NA
D: NA
J: TRBJ1-4
V: TRBV30
CDR3: CAWSVGVHGEKLFF
DNA: TGTGCCTGGAGTGTAGGGGTACACGGTGAAAAACTGTTTTTT

size: many
D: NA
J: TRBJ2-2
V: TRBV10-3
CDR3: CAISAAFGRREANTGELFF
DNA: TGTGCCATCAGTGCCGCATTTGGGAGGCGGGAAGCGAACACCGGGGAGCTGTTTTTT

size: few
D: NA
J: TRBJ1-2
V: TRBV20-1
CDR3: CSARDVRGSRRLSRDYGYTF
DNA: TGCAGTGCTAGAGATGTCAGGGGAAGTCGACGTCTGAGCAGAGACTATGGCTACACCTTC

size: NA
D: TRBD2
J: TRBJ2-1
V: TRBV20-1
CDR3: CSAPPSGRSSNEQFF
DNA: TGCAGTGCTCCTCCTAGCGGGAGGTCGTCGAATGAGCAGTTCTTC

size: NA
D: TRBD2
J: TRBJ2-7
V: TRBV4-1
CDR3: CASSQDSSGGTSQYF
DNA: TGCGCCAGCAGCCAAGACTCTAGCGGGGGCACCTCGCAGTACTTC

size: many
D: TRBD1
J: TRBJ2-2
V: TRBV28
CDR3: CASIPTGQGKTGELFF
DNA: TGTGCCAGCATCCCTACTGGACAGGGCAAAACCGGGGAGCTGTTTTTT

size: NA
D: TRBD1
J: TRBJ1-2
V: TRBV7-2
CDR3: CASSFRGTGGANYGYTF
DNA: TGTGCCAGCAGCTTCCGAGGGACAGGGGGCGCTAACTATGGCTACACCTTC

size: many
D: TRBD2
J: TRBJ2-1
V: TRBV2
CDR3: CASSPGLAWDEQFF
DNA: TGTGCCAGCAGTCCGGGACTAGCTTGGGATGAGCAGTTCTTC

size: NA
D: NA
J: TRBJ2-2
V: TRBV28
CDR3: CASSVTFLGTNTGELFF
DNA: TGTGCCAGCAGTGTCACCTTTCTAGGCACGAACACCGGGGAGCTGTTTTTT

size: medium-sized
D: TRBD2
J: TRBJ2-1
V: TRBV12-3/TRBV12-4
CDR3: CASSSSRDYTNEQFF
DNA: TGTGCCAGCAGTTCCTCTCGGGACTATACCAATGAGCAGTTCTTC

size: many
D: NA
J: TRBJ2-1
V: TRBV5-4
CDR3: CASSWRLSGEQFF
DNA: TGTGCCAGCAGCTGGCGGTTGTCGGGTGAGCAGTTCTTC

size: few
D: NA
J: TRBJ2-2
V: TRBV7-6
CDR3: CASSSPGAYYGPGTGELFF
DNA: TGTGCCAGCAGCTCCCCTGGGGCTTACTACGGGCCGGGCACCGGGGAGCTGTTTTTT

size: few
D: TRBD1
J: TRBJ2-1
V: TRBV24-1
CDR3: CATGIGTGSVGEQFF
DNA: TGTGCCACTGGAATCGGGACAGGGTCAGTCGGAGAGCAGTTCTTC

size: NA
D: NA
J: TRBJ2-3
V: TRBV28
CDR3: CASSSTRGSRTDTQYF
DNA: TGTGCCAGCAGTTCGACTAGGGGGAGTCGCACAGATACGCAGTATTTT

size: NA
D: TRBD1
J: TRBJ2-7
V: TRBV18
CDR3: CASSEGQGYEQYF
DNA: TGTGCCAGCTCGGAGGGACAGGGGTACGAGCAGTACTTC

size: few
D: TRBD1
J: TRBJ2-3
V: TRBV5-6
CDR3: CASSYLGTEGTDTQYF
DNA: TGTGCCAGCAGCTACCTAGGGACAGAAGGCACAGATACGCAGTATTTT

size: many
D: NA
J: TRBJ2-7
V: TRBV10-2
CDR3: CASSASASSYEQYF
DNA: TGCGCCAGCAGTGCTAGCGCGAGCTCCTACGAGCAGTACTTC

size: NA
D: TRBD2
J: TRBJ2-2
V: TRBV6-1
CDR3: CASRREGRTEGEGRTGELFF
DNA: TGTGCCAGCAGGCGGGAGGGCCGCACCGAGGGGGAGGGCCGCACCGGGGAGCTGTTTTTT

size: NA
D: TRBD1
J: TRBJ2-5
V: TRBV5-8
CDR3: CASSLGQGARRSHQETQYF
DNA: TGTGCCAGCAGCTTGGGACAGGGGGCGAGGAGGTCCCACCAAGAGACCCAGTACTTC

size: few
D: NA
J: TRBJ1-4
V: TRBV5-6
CDR3: CASSPKVNQYEKLFF
DNA: TGTGCCAGCAGCCCTAAGGTGAATCAGTACGAAAAACTGTTTTTT

size: few
D: NA
J: TRBJ2-3
V: TRBV3-1
CDR3: CASSFGGVDTQYF
DNA: TGTGCCAGCAGCTTCGGCGGGGTAGATACGCAGTATTTT

size: NA
D: NA
J: TRBJ2-5
V: TRBV6-1
CDR3: CASSGNRGQREETQYF
DNA: TGTGCCAGCAGTGGCAATCGGGGTCAGCGCGAAGAGACCCAGTACTTC